These 20 T cell receptor beta chains originate from one sample sequenced in a study of vaccination and CD4 T cells after COVID-19. Sequenced with the Oncomine TCR Beta short-read assay was DNA taken from cultured CD4+ T cells. TCRdb redid the calling of the PCR reads with MiXCR, one entry per CDR3 protein. The sample carries some 14,000 distinct CDR3 sequences, roughly 70% recorded once. Their antigens are not known. Treatment specified: roughly ten-day PBMC culture with coronavirus spike peptide pools or control peptides (ViraFEST assay). Sequenced: CD4+ T cells from blood, cultured in vitro. These receptors were taken from a human donor who had recovered from COVID-19.

This clonotype was detected a few times. The rearrangement links TRBV6-1 to TRBJ1-5; no clear D. In germline, CDR1 is MNHNS, CDR2 SASEGT. The CDR3 contains 16 residues. The V end was cut by 6 bases, the J end by 2 bases, with 17 bases between. The CDR3 here is CASSPQVRSGNQPQHF. The CDR3, as DNA: TGTGCCAGCAGCCCCCAAGTCAGGTCTGGCAATCAGCCCCAGCATTTT.

This clonotype was seen more than once but under ten times. The rearrangement uses TRBV6-1 and TRBJ2-5; D may be TRBD1 or TRBD2 (5 bases each). V lost 7 bases to trimming and J lost 1 base, with 16 bases between them. From germline, CDR1 is MNHNS and CDR2 SASEGT. This CDR3 has 15 amino acids. CDR3 sequence: CASTRRGGPQETQYF. The CDR3 region has the DNA TGTGCCAGCACCCGCCGGGGCGGGCCCCAAGAGACCCAGTACTTC.

The chain links TRBV20-1 to TRBJ1-1; D unclear. Per the germline V gene, CDR1 is DFQATT and CDR2 is SNEGSKA (reference sequence). The CDR3 has 15 amino acids. Trimming stripped 3 bases from V and 2 bases from J, with 16 bases between. The DNA for the CDR3 is TGCAGTGCTAGCCGCCAGCCCGGGTCTAACACTGAAGCTTTCTTT. This encodes CSASRQPGSNTEAFF.

The chain combines TRBV2 with TRBJ2-1; no firm D call. This CDR3 region has 16 residues. The ends were cut back, 5 bases at V and 0 bases at J, with 14 bases in the middle. Looked up from germline, CDR1 is SNHLY and CDR2 is FYNNEI. CDR3 sequence reads: CASSLSGFSSYNEQFF. The DNA of the CDR3 is TGTGCCAGCAGTCTTAGTGGGTTCAGCTCCTACAATGAGCAGTTCTTC.

The V and J genes are TRBV20-1 and TRBJ2-7; 10 nucleotides line up with TRBD2. From germline, CDR1 is DFQATT and CDR2 SNEGSKA (reference sequence). Trimming cost V 0 bases and J 6 bases; bases outside gene matches: 5. There are 14 residues in the CDR3. The CDR3 DNA is TGCAGTGCTAGAGACCCGGGACTAGCGCGCGAGCAGTACTTC. This codes for CSARDPGLAREQYF.

This chain joins TRBV7-2 and TRBJ2-7; D not certain. This CDR3 has 12 residues. CDR1 SGHTA and CDR2 FQGNSA come from the germline V gene. V lost 5 bases and J lost 6, with 11 bases in between. CDR3 coding DNA: TGTGCCAGCAGCCCTCAGCTTGGCGAGCAGTACTTC. This translates into CASSPQLGEQYF. The full variable domain, with the rest looked up from reference TRBV7-2 and TRBJ2-7, is GAGVSQSPSNKVTEKGKDVELRCDPISGHTALYWYRQSLGQGLEFLIYFQGNSAPDKSGLPSDRFSAERTGGSVSTLTIQRTQQEDSAVYLCASSPQLGEQYFGPGTRLTVT.

The chain joins TRBV20-1 to TRBJ1-5, with D perhaps matching TRBD1 (5 bases). Trimming pared 1 base from V and 3 bases from J, leaving 10 bases between. Germline V gene data show CDR1 as DFQATT and CDR2 as SNEGSKA (reference sequence). The CDR3 covers 14 residues. For the CDR3, the DNA is TGCAGTGCTAGAGGAGACAGACACAATCAGCCCCAGCATTTT. Protein sequence: CSARGDRHNQPQHF.

V is TRBV6-1 and J is TRBJ1-1; 7 nucleotides match TRBD1. Germline V gene data show CDR1 as MNHNS and CDR2 as SASEGT. The J segment lost 3 bases and the V segment lost 4 bases, leaving 14 bases of the junction unmatched. This CDR3 spans 17 amino acids. The CDR3 sequence is CASSGTGVGYSYTEAFF. The DNA of the CDR3 is TGTGCCAGCAGTGGCACAGGGGTGGGGTATTCCTACACTGAAGCTTTCTTT.

The V gene is TRBV5-6, the J gene TRBJ1-6; 7 positions match TRBD1. Germline CDR1 is SGHDT and CDR2 is YYEEEE. The trim removed 7 bases at V and 5 bases at J, leaving 9 bases unmatched. The CDR3 covers 15 residues. CDR3 protein: CASLQGGHNNSPLHF. In DNA, the CDR3 is TGTGCCAGCCTCCAGGGGGGACACAATAATTCACCCCTCCACTTT.

The gene calls are TRBV7-2 and TRBJ1-5, with TRBD1 matching over 10 bases. With 1 base clipped from V and 5 bases from J, the junction kept 8 bases outside the gene matches. Germline CDR1 is SGHTA and CDR2 is FQGNSA. The CDR3 contains 17 residues. The CDR3 nucleotides are TGTGCCAGCAGCTTAGGTCCGGGACAGGGGAGGTATCAGCCCCAGCATTTT. As protein: CASSLGPGQGRYQPQHF.

This clonotype occurred a few times. The chain links TRBV6-1 to TRBJ1-1; no clear D gene. CDR1 MNHNS and CDR2 SASEGT come from the germline V gene. This CDR3 has 15 residues. V was pared by 7 bases and J by 0 bases, with 15 bases between. CDR3 DNA sequence: TGTGCCAGCATCCCAGCTTTCAGCATGAACACTGAAGCTTTCTTT. Its translation is CASIPAFSMNTEAFF.

The V call is TRBV2, the J call TRBJ2-1, with 9 bases aligning to TRBD2. V dropped 7 bases and J dropped 7; count of bases not matched to a gene: 11. The length of the CDR3 is 15 residues. In germline, CDR1 is SNHLY, CDR2 FYNNEI. CDR3 amino acids: CASIMREGRLNEQFF. CDR3 nucleotides: TGTGCCAGCATAATGCGGGAGGGCCGTTTAAATGAGCAGTTCTTC.

This clonotype occurred a few times. The chain has TRBV27 and TRBJ1-6; perhaps TRBD1 as D (6 bases). CDR1 is MNHEY and CDR2 is SMNVEV in the germline V gene (reference sequence). V gave up 5 bases and J gave up 8 bases, with 16 bases separating them. The CDR3 length is 15 residues. CDR3 sequence (DNA): TGTGCCAGCAGTCTATACAGGGAGATAGATTCACCCCTCCACTTT. It yields the protein CASSLYREIDSPLHF.

The chain has TRBV18 and TRBJ1-5; the D is unclear. CDR3 size: 12 residues. Trimming took off 3 bases at V and 6 bases at J, with 6 bases between the two ends. Germline V gene sequence: CDR1 KGHSH, CDR2 LQKENI. The DNA of the CDR3 is TGTGCCAGCTCACCTTCGGGTCAGCCCCAGCATTTT. This sequence encodes CASSPSGQPQHF.

This clonotype was detected only a few times. The chain recombines TRBV24-1 with TRBJ2-3; D is perhaps TRBD1 or TRBD2 (5 bases each). V lost 3 bases to trimming and J lost 2 bases, with 11 bases between them. The CDR3 covers 15 residues. CDR1 and CDR2 from the germline V gene are KGHDR and SFDVKD. This chain's CDR3 is CATSDPLGPTDTQYF. The DNA for the CDR3 is TGTGCCACCAGTGATCCGCTGGGACCCACAGATACGCAGTATTTT.

The CDR3 bases are TGTGCCAGCAGCTCCACAGGGGGCGCCGATGGCTACACCTTC. Its translation: CASSSTGGADGYTF. V gene TRBV7-9 combines with J gene TRBJ1-2; TRBD1 matches 9 bases. The CDR3 sequence is 14 residues long. CDR1 and CDR2 (germline): SEHNR, FQNEAQ (reference sequence). J was trimmed by 6 bases and V by 4 bases; bases with no gene match: 6.

This clonotype appeared a single time. The chain joins TRBV12-3 or TRBV12-4 to TRBJ1-5; a possible D gene is TRBD1 (5 bases). The germline V and J ends were trimmed by 6 bases and 2 bases, with 11 bases remaining between them. The CDR3 length is 14 residues. CDR3 bases: TGTGCCAGCAGCTTTGTACAGGGCAATCAGCCCCAGCATTTT. This translates into CASSFVQGNQPQHF.

The gene calls are TRBV6-5 and TRBJ2-4; no definite D call. This CDR3 contains 14 residues. Trimming shortened V by 2 bases and J by 9 bases, and 14 bases separated the two germline ends. In germline, CDR1 is MNHEY, CDR2 SVGAGI. CDR3 in amino acids: CASSYGQPRSIQYF. The DNA of the CDR3 is TGTGCCAGCAGTTACGGGCAGCCAAGGAGCATTCAGTACTTC.

The chain carries TRBV29-1 and TRBJ1-2; D gene ambiguous. The CDR3 loop spans 12 amino acids. Germline assignment: CDR1 SQVTM and CDR2 ANQGSEA. V lost 4 bases, J lost 5 bases, and 11 bases lay in between. The CDR3 here is CSVGKGGYGYTF. CDR3 nucleotide sequence: TGCAGCGTTGGTAAGGGTGGTTATGGCTACACCTTC.

The sample holds one count of this clonotype. The rearrangement joins TRBV20-1 to TRBJ1-4; 8 bases agree with TRBD1. Germline CDR1 is DFQATT and CDR2 is SNEGSKA (reference sequence). The CDR3 length is 16 residues. The chain's CDR3 is CSTPGQEKGANEKLFF. CDR3 DNA: TGCTCTACCCCGGGACAGGAAAAGGGTGCTAATGAAAAACTGTTTTTT.